Following are 2 T cell receptor beta chains from one sample sequenced in a study of blood T cell repertoires in COVID-19. Sequencing used immunoSEQ multiplex PCR; TCRdb keeps in-frame clones, though not all of them. The sample carries 350,000 or so clones, about 90% recorded once. The sample comprised PBMCs or T cells enriched from blood (not recorded which). The receptors derive from a woman younger than 45 who had been exposed to COVID-19.

The chain uses TRBV19 and TRBJ2-1; TRBD1 might be the D (6 bases). The CDR3 extends over 15 amino acids. Trimming took off 6 bases at V and 2 bases at J, with 14 bases between the two ends. Germline values: CDR1 LNHDA, CDR2 SQIVND (reference sequence). CDR3 protein: CASSSYRETYNEQFF. Written as DNA, the CDR3 is TGTGCCAGTAGCTCCTACAGGGAAACCTACAATGAGCAGTTCTTC. Supplemented by reference TRBV19 and TRBJ2-1, the full variable domain reads DGGITQSPKYLFRKEGQNVTLSCEQNLNHDAMYWYRQDPGQGLRLIYYSQIVNDFQKGDIAEGYSVSREKKESFPLTVTSAQKNPTAFYLCASSSYRETYNEQFFGPGTRLTVL.

This clone is a singleton in its sample. V is TRBV6-1 and J is TRBJ2-7, with 12 bases that match TRBD2. This CDR3 has 14 residues. The V gene's germline CDR1 is MNHNS and CDR2 SASEGT. V trimming: 5 bases; J trimming: 2 bases; junction bases outside the gene matches: 1. Written as DNA, the CDR3 is TGTGCCAGCAGTTGGACTAGCGGGGCCTACGAGCAGTACTTC. Its translation is CASSWTSGAYEQYF.